Sequencing of this T cell receptor beta chain was carried out in a study of identical twins. V shed 3 bases and J shed 1 base, with 9 bases lying between them. The CDR3 has 14 amino acids. Germline CDR1 and CDR2: KGHSH and LQKENI. Template switching added a universal primer site; cDNA carried unique molecular identifiers. TCRdb recomputed calls from the 5' RACE reads with MiXCR, one row per CDR3 protein. The profile covers 690,000 or so distinct CDR3 sequences, with roughly 6% appearing a single time and 1.5% to 2% taken by the ten largest. Whole-study results and caveats: Cross-sectional statistical analysis was relied on for the conclusions, without the same donors being followed. Whereas memory repertoires showed no such difference, abundant cord blood beta clonotypes carried fewer insertions. Within monozygotic twins, out-of-frame TCR alpha sharing was underestimated by the models.

This clonotype has ten or more counts. The antigen remains undetermined. This TCR was recovered from a man younger than 35 in good health. Sample: naive T cells sorted from blood. The V call is TRBV18, the J call TRBJ1-1, with D tentatively TRBD1 (6 bases). Written as DNA, the CDR3 is TGTGCCAGCTCACCCGGGACACCGAACACTGAAGCTTTCTTT. Translating it yields CASSPGTPNTEAFF.